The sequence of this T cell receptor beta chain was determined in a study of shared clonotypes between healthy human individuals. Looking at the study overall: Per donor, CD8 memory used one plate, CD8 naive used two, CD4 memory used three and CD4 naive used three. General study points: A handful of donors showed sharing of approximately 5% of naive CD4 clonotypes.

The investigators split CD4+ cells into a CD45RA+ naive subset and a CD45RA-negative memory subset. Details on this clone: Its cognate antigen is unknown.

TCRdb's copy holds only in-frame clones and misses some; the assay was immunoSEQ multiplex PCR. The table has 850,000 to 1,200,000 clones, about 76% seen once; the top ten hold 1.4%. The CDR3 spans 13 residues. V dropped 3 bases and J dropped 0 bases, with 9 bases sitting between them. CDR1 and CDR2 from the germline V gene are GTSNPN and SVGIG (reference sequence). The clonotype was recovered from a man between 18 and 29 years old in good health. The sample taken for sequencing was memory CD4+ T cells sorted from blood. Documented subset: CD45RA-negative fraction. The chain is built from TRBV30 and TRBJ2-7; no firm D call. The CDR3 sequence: CAWRGPVSYEQYF. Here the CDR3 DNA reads TGTGCCTGGAGAGGTCCCGTCTCCTACGAGCAGTACTTC. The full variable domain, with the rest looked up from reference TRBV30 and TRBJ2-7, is SQTIHQWPATLVQPVGSPLSLECTVEGTSNPNLYWYRQAAGRGLQLLFYSVGIGQISSEVPQNLSASRPQDRQFILSSKKLLLSDSGFYLCAWRGPVSYEQYFGPGTRLTVT.